A selection of T cell receptor beta chains follows, all from one sample in a study of blood T cell repertoires in COVID-19. TCRdb's table, derived via immunoSEQ multiplex PCR, lists solely in-frame clones and lacks some. The data hold about 400,000 clones, with approximately 85% observed a single time. The sample was PBMCs or T cells enriched from blood (not recorded which). The receptors shown here come from a woman in her 40s with acute COVID-19. Each CDR3 is given with its conserved first and last residue. A D gene is named only where the DNA matches it firmly. Some rows have no size entry. The others give once, few or many, or a class for an expanded clone.

length	V	D	J	size	DNA	CDR3
14	TRBV5-4	TRBD1	TRBJ2-7	-	TGTGCCAGCAGCCCCGGGACAGGGGGCTACGAGCAGTACTTC	CASSPGTGGYEQYF
17	TRBV7-2	-	TRBJ2-3	-	TGTGCCAGCAGCTTATCGGCCGCTGGGGGGGGCCAAGATACGCAGTATTTT	CASSLSAAGGGQDTQYF
12	TRBV19	-	TRBJ1-4	-	TGTGCCAGTGGAATAAGGGGTGAAAAACTGTTTTTT	CASGIRGEKLFF
16	TRBV2	-	TRBJ1-4	-	TGTGCCAGCAGTCCTCCAAGAGGGCAGGCTAATGAAAAACTGTTTTTT	CASSPPRGQANEKLFF
14	TRBV6-5	TRBD1	TRBJ1-6	-	TGTGCCAGCGACCGGGACAGCGATAATTCACCCCTCCACTTT	CASDRDSDNSPLHF
17	TRBV19	TRBD1	TRBJ2-4	-	TGTGCCAGTAGACACAGGGGGCGTGGGCTAGCCAAAAACATTCAGTACTTC	CASRHRGRGLAKNIQYF
15	TRBV5-1	-	TRBJ1-1	-	TGCGCCAGCAGCTTGTTGGGGACAACGAACACTGAAGCTTTCTTT	CASSLLGTTNTEAFF
17	TRBV11-2	TRBD1	TRBJ1-2	-	TGTGCCAGCAGCCATACAACCGCCGGGACAGGGGGCCTTGGCTACACCTTC	CASSHTTAGTGGLGYTF
14	TRBV10-3	-	TRBJ1-6	once	TGTGCCATCAGTGCAACAGGGTGGAATTCACCCCTCCACTTT	CAISATGWNSPLHF
14	TRBV30	-	TRBJ1-1	-	TGTGCCTGGAGTGGACAGAGAGTGAACACTGAAGCTTTCTTT	CAWSGQRVNTEAFF
12	TRBV7-9	-	TRBJ1-2	-	TGTGCCAGCAGCTTACTTTTCGGGGGCTACACCTTC	CASSLLFGGYTF
13	TRBV7-9	-	TRBJ1-6	-	TGTGCCAGCAGCCAAGACGGGAATTCACCCCTCCACTTT	CASSQDGNSPLHF
17	TRBV18	TRBD2	TRBJ2-1	-	TGTGCCAGCTCACCGCAGACCGGACTAGCGTTTTACAATGAGCAGTTCTTC	CASSPQTGLAFYNEQFF
12	TRBV13	-	TRBJ2-3	-	TGTGCCAGCAGCTTCCCGTCAGATACGCAGTATTTT	CASSFPSDTQYF
17	TRBV19	TRBD2	TRBJ2-5	-	TGTGCCAGTAACCCGCGGTCTAGCGGGGGGGCCCAGGAGACCCAGTACTTC	CASNPRSSGGAQETQYF
14	TRBV25-1	TRBD1	TRBJ2-7	-	TGTGCCAGCAGTGCGGGGACAGGTATCTACGAGCAGTACTTC	CASSAGTGIYEQYF
13	TRBV3-1/TRBV3-2	-	TRBJ1-1	-	TGTGCCAGCACCGACGGCGGGAGCACTGAAGCTTTCTTT	CASTDGGSTEAFF
15	TRBV19	TRBD1	TRBJ1-6	-	TGTGCCAGTACAGTAGGCAGGGGGAGCCGTTCACCCCTCCACTTT	CASTVGRGSRSPLHF
16	TRBV5-1	TRBD2	TRBJ2-7	-	TGCGCCAGCAGCTTGGGGCCAACGACTAGCTCATACGAGCAGTACTTC	CASSLGPTTSSYEQYF
14	TRBV6-5	-	TRBJ2-6	-	TGTGCCAGCAGGAAGAGCTCTGGGGCCAACGTCCTGACTTTC	CASRKSSGANVLTF
13	TRBV20-1	TRBD1	TRBJ1-2	-	TGCAGTGCTAGTACCGGGACAGCCTATGGCTACACCTTC	CSASTGTAYGYTF
17	TRBV6-1	-	TRBJ2-3	-	TGTGCCAGCAGTGAAGGGGCCTACAGACACGGCCCAGATACGCAGTATTTT	CASSEGAYRHGPDTQYF
12	TRBV7-9	-	TRBJ1-2	-	TGTGCCAGCAGCTTAGAAACTTATGGCTACACCTTC	CASSLETYGYTF
12	TRBV5-6	-	TRBJ2-2	-	TGTGCCAGCAGCTTGTTGGACAGGGAGCTGTTTTTT	CASSLLDRELFF
16	TRBV2	TRBD1	TRBJ1-2	-	TGTGCCAGCAGTCGGGTGACAGGGAATGTAGGCTATGGCTACACCTTC	CASSRVTGNVGYGYTF
18	TRBV4-1	TRBD2	TRBJ2-1	-	TGCGCCAGCAGCCAGCGGGGGGAACCCTTCGGGACGGTGGATGAGCAGTTCTTC	CASSQRGEPFGTVDEQFF
15	TRBV2	-	TRBJ1-1	-	TGTGCCAGCAGTGTATTACCGGCGGAGAACACTGAAGCTTTCTTT	CASSVLPAENTEAFF
15	TRBV5-5	TRBD1	TRBJ1-3	once	TGTGCCAGCAGCGCGACAGGGGCCTCTGGAAACACCATATATTTT	CASSATGASGNTIYF
16	TRBV18	TRBD1	TRBJ2-2	-	TGTGCCAGCTCACCCCGCGTGGGACAGAGATCCGGGGAGCTGTTTTTT	CASSPRVGQRSGELFF
14	TRBV11-2	-	TRBJ2-2	once	TGTGCCAGCAGCACGGGCCCGAGGGCCGGGGAGCTGTTTTTT	CASSTGPRAGELFF
13	TRBV3-1/TRBV3-2	-	TRBJ1-4	few	TGTGCCAGCAGCCAGTTCCCGGGTGAAAAACTGTTTTTT	CASSQFPGEKLFF
13	TRBV7-9	-	TRBJ1-1	-	TGTGCCAGCAGCCCCAGGGGTCGAACTGAAGCTTTCTTT	CASSPRGRTEAFF
12	TRBV4-2	-	TRBJ1-2	few	TGTGCCAGCAGTGGGTCGGGTCATGGCTACACCTTC	CASSGSGHGYTF
14	TRBV18	TRBD1	TRBJ1-1	-	TGTGCCAGCTCCCCAAACCCGGACAGGTACCAAGCTTTCTTT	CASSPNPDRYQAFF
15	TRBV9	-	TRBJ2-2	-	TGTGCCAGCAGCTCACGACCGGGGAACACCGGGGAGCTGTTTTTT	CASSSRPGNTGELFF
15	TRBV10-2	TRBD1	TRBJ1-2	-	TGCGCCAGCAGTGAGGAAGTGGCAGGGGGCGGCGGCTACACCTTC	CASSEEVAGGGGYTF
13	TRBV5-4	TRBD1	TRBJ1-2	-	TGTGCCAGCAGCTTGGATGACAGGGCTGGCTACACCTTC	CASSLDDRAGYTF
13	TRBV3-1/TRBV3-2	-	TRBJ1-1	-	TGTGCCACGTCATTGGGGAGGAACACTGAAGCTTTCTTT	CATSLGRNTEAFF
13	TRBV19	TRBD1	TRBJ1-2	-	TGTGCCAGTAGCCGGGACAGGGACTATGGCTACACCTTC	CASSRDRDYGYTF
13	TRBV7-2	-	TRBJ1-2	once	TGTGCCAGCAGCCGGACAGCTCCTTATGGCTACACCTTC	CASSRTAPYGYTF
14	TRBV5-8	-	TRBJ1-5	-	TGTGCCAGCAGCTTGAGGACAGAAAATCAGCCCCAGCATTTT	CASSLRTENQPQHF
13	TRBV29-1	-	TRBJ1-1	-	TGCAGCGTTGACGCGAGGGAGAACACTGAAGCTTTCTTT	CSVDARENTEAFF
13	TRBV2	-	TRBJ1-5	few	TGTGCCAGCACCGCAGGGGGCAATCAGCCCCAGCATTTT	CASTAGGNQPQHF
12	TRBV12-3/TRBV12-4	-	TRBJ2-3	few	TGTGCCAGCAGTTTGAGCCCAGATACGCAGTATTTT	CASSLSPDTQYF
19	TRBV7-9	TRBD2	TRBJ2-6	-	TGTGCCAGCAGCGCCCGGACTAGCGGGGGGGCGAAAGGGGCCAACGTCCTGACTTTC	CASSARTSGGAKGANVLTF
15	TRBV6-5	-	TRBJ1-1	once	TGTGCCAGCAGGGCCGGGACACAAAAGAACACTGAAGCTTTCTTT	CASRAGTQKNTEAFF
15	TRBV5-1	-	TRBJ2-2	-	TGCGCCAGCAGCTTAAAAGGGGCCGGAACCGGGGAGCTGTTTTTT	CASSLKGAGTGELFF
16	TRBV3-1/TRBV3-2	TRBD2	TRBJ2-3	-	TGTGCCAGCAGCCAAGTCGGGGGGGCCCCCACAGATACGCAGTATTTT	CASSQVGGAPTDTQYF
13	TRBV19	-	TRBJ1-2	-	TGTGCCAGTAGTGCGGACACGGGCTATGGCTACACCTTC	CASSADTGYGYTF
16	TRBV29-1	TRBD2	TRBJ2-7	-	TGCAGCGTCCACGCCGGCGCTAGCGGGGGTACCTACGAGCAGTACTTC	CSVHAGASGGTYEQYF
13	TRBV30	TRBD1	TRBJ1-1	-	TGTGCCTGGAGTTTCGGACAGGGGGCTGAAGCTTTCTTT	CAWSFGQGAEAFF
13	TRBV19	TRBD1	TRBJ2-7	-	TGTGCCACCCGCCGACAGGGTACGGACGAGCAGTACTTC	CATRRQGTDEQYF
15	TRBV6-5	TRBD2	TRBJ2-1	-	TGTGCCAGCAGTTATGCTAGCGGGGGTTGGGGTGAGCAGTTCTTC	CASSYASGGWGEQFF
15	TRBV2	-	TRBJ1-5	-	TGTGCCACCCATGCCAATGGACTGGAAAATCAGCCCCAGCATTTT	CATHANGLENQPQHF
15	TRBV4-1	TRBD1	TRBJ1-5	-	TGCGCCAGCAGCCAGATCGGGACAGGGGAACAGCCCCAGCATTTT	CASSQIGTGEQPQHF